This T cell receptor (beta chain) was obtained from a study of T cells in Graves' hyperthyroidism and ophthalmopathy. This clonotype occurred a few times. Its antigen remains unknown. A read error may be the cause here, since a much bigger clone is one base away. Uncontrolled infection, other autoimmune disease, pregnancy or lactation led to exclusion. Amplification targeted TCR beta CDR3 regions from RNA transcripts. Primed by the HTBI set, a first-round RT-PCR was run on the TCR CDR3. A single record per CDR3 protein comes from TCRdb applying MiXCR to the multiplex PCR reads. Of fewer than 650,000 distinct CDR3 sequences listed, over 35% were seen once; the top ten hold roughly 45%. Germline lookup yields CDR1 DFQATT and CDR2 SNEGSKA (reference sequence). V lost 3 bases to trimming and J lost 9 bases; unmatched junction nucleotides: 5. The CDR3 totals 13 residues. Regarding the study as a whole: Expanded thyroid clonotypes (above 0.001) were mostly also found in blood.

This receptor was identified in an adult woman with Graves' disease, either hyperthyroidism or ophthalmopathy (not recorded which). This chain joins TRBV20-1 and TRBJ2-2; 9 bases map to TRBD1. The sample comprised peripheral blood or thyroid tissue (not recorded which). In nucleotides, the CDR3 is TGCAGTGCTAGGGACAGGGGAACCCGGGAGCTGTTTTTT. Translating it yields CSARDRGTRELFF.